Listed below are T cell receptor beta chains from one sample, sequenced in a study of Tregs in tolerant kidney transplant recipients. The antigens for these receptors are not known. The repertoire was sequenced with immunoSEQ multiplex PCR; TCRdb's copy has only in-frame clones and lacks some. The repertoire includes approximately 790 clones, roughly 40% of them detected once, and roughly two fifths sits in the top ten. The sequenced material came from Tregs from blood cultured with allogeneic cells. The receptors here all came from a human patient who received a combined kidney and bone marrow transplant. The T cells may come from the graft donor. CDR3s include the opening cysteine and the closing phenylalanine or tryptophan. A D gene is named only where the DNA matches it firmly. The listing skips clone size in some rows; elsewhere it reads once, few, many or a size class.

abundance: -; j_gene: TRBJ2-5; v_gene: TRBV2; d_gene: -; CDR3aa: CACCAETQYF; CDR3nt: TGTGCCTGCTGTGCGGAGACCCAGTACTTC
abundance: -; j_gene: TRBJ2-6; v_gene: TRBV7-8; d_gene: -; CDR3aa: CASSLYRSGANVLTF; CDR3nt: TGTGCCAGCAGCTTATACCGCTCAGGGGCCAACGTCCTGACTTTC
abundance: few; j_gene: TRBJ1-3; v_gene: TRBV5-4; d_gene: -; CDR3aa: CASSIGQGNTIYF; CDR3nt: TGTGCCAGCAGCATAGGACAGGGAAACACCATATATTTT
abundance: -; j_gene: TRBJ2-3; v_gene: TRBV19; d_gene: -; CDR3aa: CASSIAHRGTDTQYF; CDR3nt: TGTGCCAGTAGTATAGCGCACAGGGGCACAGATACGCAGTATTTT
abundance: few; j_gene: TRBJ1-2; v_gene: TRBV11-2; d_gene: TRBD1; CDR3aa: CASSRQGLFGYTF; CDR3nt: TGTGCCAGCAGCCGACAGGGGCTGTTTGGCTACACCTTC
abundance: -; j_gene: TRBJ2-1; v_gene: TRBV6-6; d_gene: -; CDR3aa: CASSYVRRGGEQFF; CDR3nt: TGTGCCAGCAGTTACGTCAGGCGAGGGGGTGAGCAGTTCTTC
abundance: few; j_gene: TRBJ2-1; v_gene: TRBV12-1; d_gene: -; CDR3aa: CASSLRAGGVNEQFF; CDR3nt: TGTGCCAGCAGTTTAAGGGCGGGGGGAGTGAATGAGCAGTTCTTC
abundance: -; j_gene: TRBJ2-3; v_gene: TRBV11-3; d_gene: -; CDR3aa: CASSKDPDTQYF; CDR3nt: TGTGCCAGCAGCAAAGACCCAGATACGCAGTATTTT
abundance: few; j_gene: TRBJ1-2; v_gene: TRBV11-3; d_gene: -; CDR3aa: CASSLSSGPYGYTF; CDR3nt: TGTGCCAGCAGCCTTTCCAGTGGACCCTATGGCTACACCTTC
abundance: hyperexpanded; j_gene: TRBJ1-2; v_gene: TRBV25-1; d_gene: -; CDR3aa: CASSVGLHGYTF; CDR3nt: TGTGCCAGCAGTGTAGGGCTCCATGGCTACACCTTC
abundance: -; j_gene: TRBJ2-3; v_gene: TRBV5-3; d_gene: -; CDR3aa: CASSPPADTQYF; CDR3nt: TGTGCCAGCAGCCCGCCTGCGGATACGCAGTATTTT
abundance: large; j_gene: TRBJ1-4; v_gene: TRBV19; d_gene: -; CDR3aa: CAKPSGSGKLFF; CDR3nt: TGTGCTAAACCTTCAGGGTCGGGGAAACTGTTTTTT
abundance: few; j_gene: TRBJ2-7; v_gene: TRBV2; d_gene: -; CDR3aa: CASSLWDEQYF; CDR3nt: TGTGCCAGCAGCCTCTGGGACGAGCAGTACTTC
abundance: once; j_gene: TRBJ2-2; v_gene: TRBV7-9; d_gene: -; CDR3aa: CASSLGGSNTGELFF; CDR3nt: TGTGCCAGCAGCTTAGGAGGTTCGAACACCGGGGAGCTGTTTTTT
abundance: few; j_gene: TRBJ2-3; v_gene: TRBV29-1; d_gene: -; CDR3aa: CSSKGDTSTDTQYF; CDR3nt: TGCAGCTCCAAGGGGGATACTAGCACAGATACGCAGTATTTT
abundance: few; j_gene: TRBJ1-2; v_gene: TRBV25-1; d_gene: -; CDR3aa: CASSVWLHCYTF; CDR3nt: TGTGCCAGCAGTGTATGGCTCCATTGCTACACCTTC
abundance: -; j_gene: TRBJ2-6; v_gene: TRBV8-2; d_gene: -; CDR3aa: CGNEDKITQSRANVLTF; CDR3nt: TGTGGCAATGAGGACAAGATAACACAAAGTCGGGCCAACGTCCTGACTTTC
abundance: -; j_gene: TRBJ2-5; v_gene: TRBV4-3; d_gene: -; CDR3aa: CASSQGPRETQYF; CDR3nt: TGCGCCAGCAGCCAAGGGCCCCGGGAGACCCAGTACTTC
abundance: -; j_gene: TRBJ1-2; v_gene: TRBV5-4; d_gene: -; CDR3aa: CASSLSSGPYGYTF; CDR3nt: TGTGCCAGCAGCCTTTCCAGTGGACCCTATGGCTACACCTTC
abundance: -; j_gene: TRBJ2-7; v_gene: TRBV19; d_gene: TRBD2; CDR3aa: CARPLGGGLDYSGSSYEQYF; CDR3nt: TGTGCCAGGCCCTTGGGGGGGGGTTTGGACTATAGCGGCAGCTCCTACGAGCAGTACTTC
abundance: medium-sized; j_gene: TRBJ1-6; v_gene: TRBV28; d_gene: TRBD1; CDR3aa: CASSGQYRGSPLHF; CDR3nt: TGTGCCAGCAGTGGACAGTACAGGGGTTCACCCCTCCACTTT
abundance: few; j_gene: TRBJ2-3; v_gene: TRBV6-1; d_gene: -; CDR3aa: CAIGDRRRTDTQYF; CDR3nt: TGTGCCATCGGAGACAGGAGGAGGACAGATACGCAGTATTTT
abundance: medium-sized; j_gene: TRBJ1-1; v_gene: TRBV29-1; d_gene: TRBD1; CDR3aa: CSASGSRGLDTEAFF; CDR3nt: TGCAGCGCCTCAGGTAGCAGGGGGCTGGACACTGAAGCTTTCTTT
abundance: few; j_gene: TRBJ2-7; v_gene: TRBV7-8; d_gene: -; CDR3aa: CASSYLVSEQYF; CDR3nt: TGTGCCAGCAGCTACCTAGTTTCCGAGCAGTACTTC
abundance: few; j_gene: TRBJ2-1; v_gene: TRBV11-3; d_gene: -; CDR3aa: CASSYSATDEQFF; CDR3nt: TGTGCCAGCAGTTACTCAGCGACGGATGAGCAGTTCTTC